This T cell receptor (beta chain) was retrieved from a study of T cell responses to AZD1222 COVID-19 vaccine. Study observations and caveats: An increase in Spike-specific TCR breadth and depth was observed after two AZD1222 doses. Most donors were white British, females outnumbered males, and clonal diversity was possibly underestimated.

Sequencing was performed with immunoSEQ multiplex PCR; in TCRdb, only in-frame clones are kept and a portion is missing. Here the sample spans more than 120,000 clones, 90% being singletons. On this clone: Its antigen is undetermined.

The TCR was taken from an adult who received the AZD1222 COVID-19 vaccine. Specimen: peripheral blood, collected 28 days after the second AZD1222 dose.

Written as DNA, the CDR3 is TGTGCCAGCCGGACTAGCGGGAGTAGTGAGCAGTTCTTC. Residues: CASRTSGSSEQFF. The V call is TRBV6-5, the J call TRBJ2-1, with TRBD2 matching 13 bases. The germline V gene has CDR1 MNHEY and CDR2 SVGAGI. The V and J ends lost 8 bases and 9 bases, in that order; junction bases with no gene match: 4. The CDR3 totals 13 residues.